The source of this TCR beta chain is a study of spatial heterogeneity in lung cancer. MiXCR, run by TCRdb on the 5' RACE reads, gives a single entry per CDR3 protein. The table shows 60,000 to 90,000 distinct CDR3 sequences, with under 8.5% occurring only once. The time point denotes: sample taken at primary tumor resection. A total of some 70 untreated early-stage non-small cell lung cancer patients served as donors. Whole RNA came from tumor, nontumor lung or frozen PBMC and was sequenced without being sorted. This clonotype has ten or more counts. There are 11 residues in the CDR3. V was pared by 8 bases and J by 5 bases, with 9 bases between. Germline CDR1 ENHRY, CDR2 SYGVKD.

The source material was PBMCs, sampled at surgery. This chain connects TRBV10-3 to TRBJ1-2; D not resolved. This TCR derives from a male donor with early-stage non-small cell lung cancer. The CDR3 loop reads CAIRARYGYTF. As DNA, the CDR3 is TGTGCCATCCGGGCTAGATATGGCTACACCTTC.